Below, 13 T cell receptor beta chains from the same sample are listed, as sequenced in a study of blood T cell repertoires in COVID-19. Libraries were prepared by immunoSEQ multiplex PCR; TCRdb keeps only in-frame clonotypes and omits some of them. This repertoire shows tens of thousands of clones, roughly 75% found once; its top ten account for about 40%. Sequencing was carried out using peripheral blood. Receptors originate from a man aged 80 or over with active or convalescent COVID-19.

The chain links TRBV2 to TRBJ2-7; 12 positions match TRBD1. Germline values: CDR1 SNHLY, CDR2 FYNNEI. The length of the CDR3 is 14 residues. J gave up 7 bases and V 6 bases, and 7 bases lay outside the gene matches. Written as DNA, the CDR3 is TGTGCCAGCAGCGCGGGACAGGGGGCGCGGGAGCAGTACTTC. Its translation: CASSAGQGAREQYF.

The DNA of the CDR3 is TGCGCCAGCAGGTCGCTAGCGGGGATTGTGGAAGAGACCCAGTACTTC. Its translation: CASRSLAGIVEETQYF. The genes are TRBV5-1 and TRBJ2-5; 9 bases fit TRBD2. Germline CDR1 SGHRS, CDR2 YFSETQ. Trimming at V came to 5 bases and at J to 3 bases, leaving 11 bases not matched to a gene. The CDR3 totals 16 residues.

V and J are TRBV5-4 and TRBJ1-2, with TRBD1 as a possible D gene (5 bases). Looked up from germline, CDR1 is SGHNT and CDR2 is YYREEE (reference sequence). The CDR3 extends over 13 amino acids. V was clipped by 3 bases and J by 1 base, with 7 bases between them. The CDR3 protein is CASSYDSNYGYTF. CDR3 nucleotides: TGTGCCAGCAGCTATGACAGTAACTATGGCTACACCTTC. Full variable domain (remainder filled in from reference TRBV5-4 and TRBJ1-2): ETGVTQSPTHLIKTRGQQVTLRCSSQSGHNTVSWYQQALGQGPQFIFQYYREEENGRGNFPPRFSGLQFPNYSSELNVNALELDDSALYLCASSYDSNYGYTFGSGTRLTVV.

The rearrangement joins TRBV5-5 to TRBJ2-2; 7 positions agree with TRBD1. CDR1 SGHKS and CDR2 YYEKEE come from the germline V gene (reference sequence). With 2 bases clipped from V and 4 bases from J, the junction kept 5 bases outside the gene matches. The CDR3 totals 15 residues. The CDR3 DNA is TGTGCCAGCAGCTTTAGTGGGACAGCCACCGGGGAGCTGTTTTTT. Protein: CASSFSGTATGELFF.

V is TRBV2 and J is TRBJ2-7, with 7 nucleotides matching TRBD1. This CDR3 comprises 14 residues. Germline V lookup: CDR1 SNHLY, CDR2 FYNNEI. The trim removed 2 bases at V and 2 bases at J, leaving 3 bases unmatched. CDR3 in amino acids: CASSEPGQTYEQYF. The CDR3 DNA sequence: TGTGCCAGCAGTGAACCGGGACAGACCTACGAGCAGTACTTC.

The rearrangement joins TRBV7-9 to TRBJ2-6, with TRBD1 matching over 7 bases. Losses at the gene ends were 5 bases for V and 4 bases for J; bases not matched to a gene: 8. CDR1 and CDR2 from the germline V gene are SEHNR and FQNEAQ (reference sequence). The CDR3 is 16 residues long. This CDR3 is CASSLGEGAGANVLTF. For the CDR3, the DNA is TGTGCCAGCAGCCTGGGTGAGGGGGCCGGGGCCAACGTCCTGACTTTC.

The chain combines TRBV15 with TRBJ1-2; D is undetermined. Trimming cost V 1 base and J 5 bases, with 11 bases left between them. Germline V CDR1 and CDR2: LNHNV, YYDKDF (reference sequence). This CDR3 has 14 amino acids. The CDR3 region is CATSRGGLGYGYTF. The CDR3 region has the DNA TGTGCCACCAGCAGAGGAGGGTTAGGATATGGCTACACCTTC.

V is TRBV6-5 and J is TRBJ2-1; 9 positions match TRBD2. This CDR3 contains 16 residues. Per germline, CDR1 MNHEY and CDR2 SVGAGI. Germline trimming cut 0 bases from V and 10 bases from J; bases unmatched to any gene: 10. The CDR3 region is CASSYSGNLAGPEQFF. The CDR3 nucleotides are TGTGCCAGCAGTTACTCGGGGAATCTAGCGGGGCCAGAGCAGTTCTTC.

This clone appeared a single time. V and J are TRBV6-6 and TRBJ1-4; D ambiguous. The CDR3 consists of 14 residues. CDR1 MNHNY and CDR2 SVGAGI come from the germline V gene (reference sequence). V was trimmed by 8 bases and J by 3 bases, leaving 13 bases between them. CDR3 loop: CASLYPGANEKLFF. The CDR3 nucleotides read TGTGCCAGCCTTTACCCCGGGGCTAATGAAAAACTGTTTTTT.

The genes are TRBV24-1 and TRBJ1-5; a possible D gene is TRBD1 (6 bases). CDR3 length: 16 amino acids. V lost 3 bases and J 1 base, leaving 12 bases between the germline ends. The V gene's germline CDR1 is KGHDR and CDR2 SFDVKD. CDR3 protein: CATSDAAQGSNQPQHF. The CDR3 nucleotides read TGTGCCACCAGTGATGCCGCGCAGGGGAGCAATCAGCCCCAGCATTTT.

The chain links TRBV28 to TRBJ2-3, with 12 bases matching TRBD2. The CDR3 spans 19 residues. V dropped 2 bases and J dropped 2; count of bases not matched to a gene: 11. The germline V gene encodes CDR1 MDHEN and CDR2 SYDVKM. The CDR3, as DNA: TGTGCCAGCAGTTTACGGCTAGCGGGAGGGCCGCCACACACAGATACGCAGTATTTT. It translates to CASSLRLAGGPPHTDTQYF.

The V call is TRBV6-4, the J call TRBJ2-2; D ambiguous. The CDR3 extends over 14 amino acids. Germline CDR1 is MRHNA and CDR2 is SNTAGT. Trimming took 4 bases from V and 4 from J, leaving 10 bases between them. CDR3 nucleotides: TGTGCCAGCAGTGCGCAGGATGGCACCGGGGAGCTGTTTTTT. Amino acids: CASSAQDGTGELFF.

CDR3 nucleotides: TGCGCCAGCAGCTTGGAGGGGTCTGGCTACACCTTC. Translating gives CASSLEGSGYTF. The gene calls are TRBV5-1 and TRBJ1-2, with D perhaps TRBD1 (5 bases). Deletions cut 0 bases from V and 7 bases from J, with 7 bases between. The CDR3 covers 12 residues. CDR1 SGHRS and CDR2 YFSETQ come from the germline V gene.